These 5 T cell receptor beta chains were all obtained from the same sample, sequenced in a study of Ad26.COV2.S vaccination and SARS-CoV-2 variants (dated by TCRdb to 2020 to 2022). Sample treatment or condition, as interpreted from the label and publication: approximately 18 received Ad26.COV2.S at low or high dose, single or two shots; about 5 received placebo; per-sample allocation not given. Repertoires of vaccine and placebo recipients were sequenced from samples taken on day 63 after the first injection. The library relied on the immunoSEQ multiplex PCR assay. In TCRdb, the immuneACCESS table is reduced to in-frame sequences with V and J assigned. These tables do not hold every clone; where another copy was compared, an unresolved V gene accounts for under half, and the others remain unexplained. The sample includes 400,000 to 500,000 clones, with 85% to 90% observed a single time. The ten largest clonotypes hold about 2.5% of the sample.

The sequencing here drew on peripheral blood, taken in a trial of Ad26.COV2.S vaccine versus placebo. The receptor source for this set is a person aged 18-65 years who received the Ad26.COV2.S COVID-19 vaccine or a placebo.

This clone was counted between two and nine times. The chain combines TRBV3-1 (or the pseudogene TRBV3-2) with TRBJ2-1, with unresolved D. Germline V gene sequence: CDR1 LGHDT, CDR2 YNNKEL (reference sequence). CDR3 length equals 12 residues. V was clipped by 3 bases and J by 9 bases, with 9 bases between them. The DNA of the CDR3 is TGTGCCAGCAGCCATTTAGTGGGTGAGCAGTTCTTC. Protein sequence: CASSHLVGEQFF.

CDR3 sequence: CASGTGGWAGELFF. The CDR3 nucleotides are TGCGCCAGCGGGACAGGGGGCTGGGCCGGGGAGCTGTTTTTT. The rearrangement uses TRBV5-1 and TRBJ2-2, with 12 bases aligning to TRBD1. Germline CDR1 reads SGHRS; CDR2 reads YFSETQ. The CDR3 totals 14 residues. The V gene end was trimmed by 7 bases and the J gene end by 6 bases; junction bases not matched to a gene: 4.

This sequence joins TRBV19 and TRBJ1-2; D gene uncertain. Trimming took 6 bases from V and 4 from J, leaving 24 bases between them. Germline V gives CDR1 LNHDA, CDR2 SQIVND (reference sequence). The CDR3 has 17 amino acids. The CDR3 DNA reads TGTGCCAGTAGCTACCTCCCAGTTGAGGGCGCGGGCTATGGCTACACCTTC. As protein: CASSYLPVEGAGYGYTF.

The CDR3 DNA reads as TGCGCCAGCAGCTTGGGGTATATCGAAAACATTCAGTACTTC. Encoded protein: CASSLGYIENIQYF. The chain is built from TRBV5-1 and TRBJ2-4; D uncertain. CDR1 and CDR2 (germline): SGHRS, YFSETQ. Trimming left V 0 bases short and J 5 bases short, with 9 bases between. The CDR3 has 14 amino acids.

The CDR3 coding sequence is TGTGCCAGTAGTTTTGACGCCGGCGGCTACACCTTC. Translated, it gives CASSFDAGGYTF. The chain is built from TRBV19 and TRBJ1-2; D unresolved. Deletions cut 5 bases from V and 8 bases from J, with 12 bases between. Germline V gene data show CDR1 as LNHDA and CDR2 as SQIVND (reference sequence). The CDR3 has 12 residues.